The clone carrying this T cell receptor beta chain was picked up a small number of times. The CDR3 contains 13 residues. The V end was cut by 3 bases, the J end by 10 bases, with 13 bases between. CDR1 is DFQATT and CDR2 is SNEGSKA in the germline V gene (reference sequence). TCRdb analysed the 5' RACE reads with MiXCR anew, one entry per CDR3 protein. The table shows about 210,000 distinct CDR3 sequences, with around 3.1% occurring only once. The sample is drawn from a study of T cells after yellow fever vaccination. V usage is TRBV20-1 and J usage is TRBJ1-6; the D gene is possibly TRBD1 (5 bases). The clonotype comes from a man aged 18 to 29 who received the YFV17D yellow fever vaccine. The sample was CD4+ T cells sorted from PBMCs, taken 10 days after the yellow fever booster vaccination. The chain's CDR3 is CSASFDSRSPLHF. DNA for the CDR3: TGCAGTGCTAGTTTCGACAGTCGGTCACCCCTCCACTTT.